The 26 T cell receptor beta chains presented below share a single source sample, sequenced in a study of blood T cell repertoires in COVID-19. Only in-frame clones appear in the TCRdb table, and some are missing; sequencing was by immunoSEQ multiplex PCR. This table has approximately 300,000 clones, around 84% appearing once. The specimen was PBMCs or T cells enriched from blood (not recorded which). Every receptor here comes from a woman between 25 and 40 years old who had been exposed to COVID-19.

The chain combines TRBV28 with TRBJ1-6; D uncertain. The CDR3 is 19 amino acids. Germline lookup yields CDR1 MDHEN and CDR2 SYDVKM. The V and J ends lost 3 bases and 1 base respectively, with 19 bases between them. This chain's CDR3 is CASSFLFVSGLSYNSPLHF. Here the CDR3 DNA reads TGTGCCAGCAGTTTTTTGTTTGTTTCGGGGTTGTCCTATAATTCACCCCTCCACTTT.

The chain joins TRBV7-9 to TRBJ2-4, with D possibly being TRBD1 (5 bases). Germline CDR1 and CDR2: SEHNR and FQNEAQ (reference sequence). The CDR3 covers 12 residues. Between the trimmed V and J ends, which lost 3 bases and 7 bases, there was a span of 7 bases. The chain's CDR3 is CASSLAGNIQYF. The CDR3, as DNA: TGTGCCAGCAGCTTGGCAGGGAACATTCAGTACTTC.

This CDR3 is CASSQDRTGYNEQFF. Written as DNA, the CDR3 is TGCGCCAGCAGCCAAGATAGGACGGGATACAATGAGCAGTTCTTC. The rearrangement uses TRBV4-3 and TRBJ2-1; tentatively, D is TRBD2 (5 bases). From germline, CDR1 is LGHNA and CDR2 YSLEER. The CDR3 is 15 amino acids. Between the trimmed V and J ends, which lost 0 bases and 4 bases, there was a span of 10 bases.

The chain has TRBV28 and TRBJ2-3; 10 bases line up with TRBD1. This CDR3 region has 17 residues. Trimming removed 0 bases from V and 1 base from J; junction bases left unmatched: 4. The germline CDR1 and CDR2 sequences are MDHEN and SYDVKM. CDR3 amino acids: CASSLWPGTGGTDTQYF. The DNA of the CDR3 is TGTGCCAGCAGTTTATGGCCCGGGACAGGGGGCACAGATACGCAGTATTTT.

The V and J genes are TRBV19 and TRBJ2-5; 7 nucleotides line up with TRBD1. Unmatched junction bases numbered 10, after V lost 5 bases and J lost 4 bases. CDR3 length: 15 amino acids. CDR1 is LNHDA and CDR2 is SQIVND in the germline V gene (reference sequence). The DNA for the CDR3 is TGTGCCAGTAGTTCTGGACAGGCCCGTGGAGAGACCCAGTACTTC. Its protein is CASSSGQARGETQYF. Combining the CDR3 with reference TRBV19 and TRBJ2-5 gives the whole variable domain DGGITQSPKYLFRKEGQNVTLSCEQNLNHDAMYWYRQDPGQGLRLIYYSQIVNDFQKGDIAEGYSVSREKKESFPLTVTSAQKNPTAFYLCASSSGQARGETQYFGPGTRLLVL.

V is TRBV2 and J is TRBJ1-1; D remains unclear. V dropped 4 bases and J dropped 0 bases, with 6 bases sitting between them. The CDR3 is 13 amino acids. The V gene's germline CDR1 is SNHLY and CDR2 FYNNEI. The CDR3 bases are TGTGCCAGCAGTGTCCAAATGAACACTGAAGCTTTCTTT. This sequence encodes CASSVQMNTEAFF.

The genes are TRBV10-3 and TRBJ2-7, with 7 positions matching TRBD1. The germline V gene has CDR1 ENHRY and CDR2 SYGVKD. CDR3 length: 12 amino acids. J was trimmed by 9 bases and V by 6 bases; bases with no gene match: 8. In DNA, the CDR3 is TGTGCCATCAGGGGAACAGGGGATTGGCAGTACTTC. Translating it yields CAIRGTGDWQYF.

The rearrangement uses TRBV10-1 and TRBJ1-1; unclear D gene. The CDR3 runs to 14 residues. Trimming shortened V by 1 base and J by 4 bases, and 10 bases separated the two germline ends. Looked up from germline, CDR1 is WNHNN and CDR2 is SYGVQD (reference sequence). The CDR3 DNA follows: TGCGCCAGCAGTGAGTACGGGGTCGCCACTGAAGCTTTCTTT. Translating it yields CASSEYGVATEAFF.

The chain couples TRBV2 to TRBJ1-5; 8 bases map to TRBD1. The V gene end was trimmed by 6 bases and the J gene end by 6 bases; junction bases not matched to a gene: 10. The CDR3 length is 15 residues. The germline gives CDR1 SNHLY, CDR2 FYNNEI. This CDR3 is CASRETGADGQPQHF. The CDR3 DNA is TGTGCCAGCAGGGAGACAGGGGCGGACGGTCAGCCCCAGCATTTT.

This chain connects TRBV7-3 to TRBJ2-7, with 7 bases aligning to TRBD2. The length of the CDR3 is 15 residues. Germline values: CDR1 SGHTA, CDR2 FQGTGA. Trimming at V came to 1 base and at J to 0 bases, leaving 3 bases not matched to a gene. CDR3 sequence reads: CASSLMGGSSYEQYF. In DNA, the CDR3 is TGTGCCAGCAGCTTAATGGGGGGGAGCTCCTACGAGCAGTACTTC.

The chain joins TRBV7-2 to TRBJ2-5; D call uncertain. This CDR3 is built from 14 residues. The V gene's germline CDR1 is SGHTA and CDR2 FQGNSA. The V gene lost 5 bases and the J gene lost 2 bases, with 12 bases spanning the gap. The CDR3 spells CASSVSSYQETQYF. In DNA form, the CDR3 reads TGTGCCAGCAGCGTTAGCTCTTATCAAGAGACCCAGTACTTC.

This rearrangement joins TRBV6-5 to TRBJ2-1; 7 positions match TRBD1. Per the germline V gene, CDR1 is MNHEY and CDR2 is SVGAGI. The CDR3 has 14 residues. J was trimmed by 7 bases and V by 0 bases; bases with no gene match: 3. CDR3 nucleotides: TGTGCCAGCAGTTACTCGACAGGGCCGAATGAGCAGTTCTTC. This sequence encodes CASSYSTGPNEQFF.

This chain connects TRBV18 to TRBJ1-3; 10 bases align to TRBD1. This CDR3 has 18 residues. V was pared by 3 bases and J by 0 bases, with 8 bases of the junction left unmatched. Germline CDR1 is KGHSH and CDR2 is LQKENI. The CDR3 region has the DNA TGTGCCAGCTCACCCGACAGGGGGCGAATAAACTCTGGAAACACCATATATTTT. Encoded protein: CASSPDRGRINSGNTIYF.

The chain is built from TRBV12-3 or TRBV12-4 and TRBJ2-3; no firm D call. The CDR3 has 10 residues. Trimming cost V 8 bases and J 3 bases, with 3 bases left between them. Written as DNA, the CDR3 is TGTGCCAGCTCGACAGATACGCAGTATTTT. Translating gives CASSTDTQYF.

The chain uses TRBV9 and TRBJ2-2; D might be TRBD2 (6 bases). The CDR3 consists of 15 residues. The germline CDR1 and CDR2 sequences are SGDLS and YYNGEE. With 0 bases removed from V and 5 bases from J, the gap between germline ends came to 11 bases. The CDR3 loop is CASSVDPRETGELFF. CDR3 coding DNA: TGTGCCAGCAGCGTAGATCCCCGGGAGACCGGGGAGCTGTTTTTT.

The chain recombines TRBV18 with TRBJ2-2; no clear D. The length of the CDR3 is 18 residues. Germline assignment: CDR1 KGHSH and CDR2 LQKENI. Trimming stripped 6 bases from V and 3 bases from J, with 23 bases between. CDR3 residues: CASSAVRRPHSDTGELFF. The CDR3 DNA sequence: TGTGCCAGCTCTGCCGTCCGGCGGCCCCACTCGGACACCGGGGAGCTGTTTTTT.

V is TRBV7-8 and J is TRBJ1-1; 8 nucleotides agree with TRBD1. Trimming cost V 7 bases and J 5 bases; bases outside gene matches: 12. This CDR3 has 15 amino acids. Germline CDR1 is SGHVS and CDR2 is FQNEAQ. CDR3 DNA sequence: TGTGCCAGCAAACCGCCGGGCAGGGGGCATACTGAAGCTTTCTTT. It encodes CASKPPGRGHTEAFF.

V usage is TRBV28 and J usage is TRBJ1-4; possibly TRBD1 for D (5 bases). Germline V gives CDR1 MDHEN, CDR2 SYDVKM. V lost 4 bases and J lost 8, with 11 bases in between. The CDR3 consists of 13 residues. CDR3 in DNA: TGTGCCAGCAGTTCGGGGGGAGGGGAAAAACTGTTTTTT. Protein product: CASSSGGGEKLFF.

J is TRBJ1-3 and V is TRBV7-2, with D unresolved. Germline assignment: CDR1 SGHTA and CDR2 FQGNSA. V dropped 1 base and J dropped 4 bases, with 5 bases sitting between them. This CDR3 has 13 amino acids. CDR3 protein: CASSLGEGNTIYF. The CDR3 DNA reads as TGTGCCAGCAGCTTAGGGGAGGGAAACACCATATATTTT.

CDR3: CASSEVDTQNQPQHF. CDR3 nucleotides: TGTGCCAGCAGTGAAGTAGACACTCAAAATCAGCCCCAGCATTTT. The chain has TRBV6-1 and TRBJ1-5, with D unresolved. Trimming cost V 1 base and J 4 bases, with 11 bases left between them. This CDR3 is 15 amino acids long. Germline V gives CDR1 MNHNS, CDR2 SASEGT.

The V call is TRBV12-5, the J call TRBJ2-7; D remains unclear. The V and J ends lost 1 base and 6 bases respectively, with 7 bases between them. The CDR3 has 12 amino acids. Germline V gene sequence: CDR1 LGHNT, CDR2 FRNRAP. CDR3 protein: CASGLAVSEQYF. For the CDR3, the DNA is TGTGCTAGTGGTTTGGCCGTATCCGAGCAGTACTTC.

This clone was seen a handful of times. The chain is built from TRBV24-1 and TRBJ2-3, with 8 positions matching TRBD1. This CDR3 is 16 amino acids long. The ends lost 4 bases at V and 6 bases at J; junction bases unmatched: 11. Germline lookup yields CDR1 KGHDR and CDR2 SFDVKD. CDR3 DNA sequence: TGTGCCACCAGTGAGCTAGGGACAGGAACCCTTGATACGCAGTATTTT. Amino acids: CATSELGTGTLDTQYF.

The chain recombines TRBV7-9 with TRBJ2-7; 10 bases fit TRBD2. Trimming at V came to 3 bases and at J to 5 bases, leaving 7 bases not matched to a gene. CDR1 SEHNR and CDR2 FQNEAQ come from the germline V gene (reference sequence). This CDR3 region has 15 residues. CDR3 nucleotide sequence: TGTGCCAGCAGCTTCATCGGGACTAGCGTAGACGAGCAGTACTTC. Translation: CASSFIGTSVDEQYF. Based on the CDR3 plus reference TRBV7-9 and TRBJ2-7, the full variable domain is DTGVSQNPRHKITKRGQNVTFRCDPISEHNRLYWYRQTLGQGPEFLTYFQNEAQLEKSRLLSDRFSAERPKGSFSTLEIQRTEQGDSAMYLCASSFIGTSVDEQYFGPGTRLTVT.

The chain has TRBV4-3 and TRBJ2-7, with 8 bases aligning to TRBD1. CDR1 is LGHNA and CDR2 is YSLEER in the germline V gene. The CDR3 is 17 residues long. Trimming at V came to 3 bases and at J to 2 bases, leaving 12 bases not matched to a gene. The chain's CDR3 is CASSQLGGTGPPYEQYF. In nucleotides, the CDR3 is TGCGCCAGCAGCCAGTTAGGGGGGACAGGACCCCCCTACGAGCAGTACTTC.

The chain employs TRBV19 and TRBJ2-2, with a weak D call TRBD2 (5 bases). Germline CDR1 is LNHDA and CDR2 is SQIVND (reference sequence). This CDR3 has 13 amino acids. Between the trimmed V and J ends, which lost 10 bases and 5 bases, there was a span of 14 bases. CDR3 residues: CATSPTGTGELFF. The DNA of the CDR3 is TGTGCCACTAGCCCGACGGGAACCGGGGAGCTGTTTTTT.

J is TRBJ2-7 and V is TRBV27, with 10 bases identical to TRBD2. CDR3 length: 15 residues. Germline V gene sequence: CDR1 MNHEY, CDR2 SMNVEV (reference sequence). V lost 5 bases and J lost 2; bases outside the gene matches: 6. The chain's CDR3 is CASSPQREGAYEQYF. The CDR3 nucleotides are TGTGCCAGCAGTCCCCAGCGGGAGGGGGCCTACGAGCAGTACTTC.